These T cell receptor beta chains were read from a single sample in a study of shared clonotypes between healthy human individuals. Data came from immunoSEQ multiplex PCR; TCRdb stores just in-frame clones and leaves some out. The data show over a million clones, about four fifths seen once. Sequencing was performed on memory CD4+ T cells from PBMCs. These receptors were collected from a man younger than 30 in good health. Some clones in this sample may be carry-over from other donors' samples. Both conserved end residues are part of each CDR3. The D gene is left open where the match is weak. Size is stated for part of the rows, as once, few or many counts, or as a class when the clone is expanded.

V gene: TRBV7-2
J gene: TRBJ2-1
D gene: .
clone size: few
CDR3 protein: CASSLASGTLNEQFF
CDR3 DNA: TGTGCCAGCAGCTTAGCTAGCGGCACCCTCAATGAGCAGTTCTTC

V gene: TRBV6-5
J gene: TRBJ1-4
D gene: .
clone size: .
CDR3 protein: CASSYLTGPNEKLFF
CDR3 DNA: TGTGCCAGCAGTTACCTCACAGGACCTAATGAAAAACTGTTTTTT

V gene: TRBV10-3
J gene: TRBJ2-7
D gene: TRBD1
clone size: .
CDR3 protein: CAMTRDRGRESYEQYF
CDR3 DNA: TGTGCCATGACCCGGGACAGGGGGCGCGAGTCCTACGAGCAGTACTTC

V gene: TRBV4-2
J gene: TRBJ1-5
D gene: .
clone size: few
CDR3 protein: CASSQGAGAQPQHF
CDR3 DNA: TGTGCCAGCAGCCAAGGCGCAGGGGCCCAGCCCCAGCATTTT

V gene: TRBV11-2
J gene: TRBJ2-5
D gene: .
clone size: .
CDR3 protein: CASSLDMTDSQYF
CDR3 DNA: TGTGCCAGCAGCTTAGACATGACAGACTCCCAGTACTTC

V gene: TRBV11-2
J gene: TRBJ1-1
D gene: .
clone size: .
CDR3 protein: CASSLDGAVWAFF
CDR3 DNA: TGTGCCAGCAGCTTAGACGGGGCTGTTTGGGCTTTCTTT

V gene: TRBV15
J gene: TRBJ2-3
D gene: .
clone size: .
CDR3 protein: CATSRGGLMEDTQYF
CDR3 DNA: TGTGCCACCAGCAGAGGAGGGCTCATGGAGGATACGCAGTATTTT

V gene: TRBV11-2
J gene: TRBJ2-1
D gene: .
clone size: .
CDR3 protein: CASRTIIGGSYNEQFF
CDR3 DNA: TGTGCCAGCAGGACCATCATAGGGGGCTCCTACAATGAGCAGTTCTTC

V gene: TRBV10-3
J gene: TRBJ2-3
D gene: TRBD2
clone size: .
CDR3 protein: CAIGTRRAGPTDTQYF
CDR3 DNA: TGTGCCATCGGGACCCGAAGAGCGGGGCCCACAGATACGCAGTATTTT

V gene: TRBV7-8
J gene: TRBJ2-2
D gene: .
clone size: .
CDR3 protein: CASSLASWQRNTGELFF
CDR3 DNA: TGTGCCAGCAGCTTAGCTTCGTGGCAGAGGAACACCGGGGAGCTGTTTTTT

V gene: TRBV5-1
J gene: TRBJ2-7
D gene: .
clone size: many
CDR3 protein: CASSSRTVPIEQYF
CDR3 DNA: TGCGCCAGCAGCTCAAGGACTGTTCCGATCGAGCAGTACTTC

V gene: TRBV5-1
J gene: TRBJ2-7
D gene: .
clone size: .
CDR3 protein: CANSLGPGGSYEQYF
CDR3 DNA: TGCGCCAACAGCTTAGGCCCTGGGGGCTCCTACGAGCAGTACTTC

V gene: TRBV11-1
J gene: TRBJ1-2
D gene: TRBD1
clone size: .
CDR3 protein: CASSPRGQIYGYTF
CDR3 DNA: TGTGCCAGCAGCCCGAGGGGACAGATCTATGGCTACACCTTC

V gene: TRBV28
J gene: TRBJ1-5
D gene: .
clone size: .
CDR3 protein: CASSLDRNQPQHF
CDR3 DNA: TGTGCCAGCAGCCTAGACCGCAATCAGCCCCAGCATTTT

V gene: TRBV4-1
J gene: TRBJ1-5
D gene: .
clone size: .
CDR3 protein: CASSLSPGGYQPQHF
CDR3 DNA: TGCGCCAGCAGCCTTAGTCCGGGGGGTTATCAGCCCCAGCATTTT

V gene: TRBV7-2
J gene: TRBJ2-1
D gene: TRBD2
clone size: .
CDR3 protein: CASSPGLAGAPFF
CDR3 DNA: TGTGCCAGCAGCCCGGGACTAGCGGGAGCCCCGTTCTTC

V gene: TRBV5-1
J gene: TRBJ2-3
D gene: .
clone size: .
CDR3 protein: CASSLSEPRTDTQYF
CDR3 DNA: TGCGCCAGCAGCTTGTCTGAACCACGCACAGATACGCAGTATTTT

V gene: TRBV7-2
J gene: TRBJ1-1
D gene: .
clone size: few
CDR3 protein: CASSLDVRGAFF
CDR3 DNA: TGTGCCAGCAGCTTAGATGTCCGGGGAGCTTTCTTT

V gene: TRBV6-5
J gene: TRBJ2-7
D gene: .
clone size: .
CDR3 protein: CASIAGFMFEQYF
CDR3 DNA: TGTGCCAGCATCGCGGGCTTTATGTTCGAGCAGTACTTC

V gene: TRBV19
J gene: TRBJ1-4
D gene: .
clone size: .
CDR3 protein: CASRARTGTGNEKLFF
CDR3 DNA: TGTGCCAGTAGAGCAAGAACCGGGACGGGTAATGAAAAACTGTTTTTT

V gene: TRBV19
J gene: TRBJ2-7
D gene: .
clone size: .
CDR3 protein: CASNSPPAGIYEQYF
CDR3 DNA: TGTGCCAGTAATTCCCCCCCGGCAGGGATATACGAGCAGTACTTC

V gene: TRBV7-9
J gene: TRBJ1-1
D gene: .
clone size: .
CDR3 protein: CASSFRGDHPPGTEAFF
CDR3 DNA: TGTGCCAGCAGCTTCCGGGGTGATCATCCCCCTGGAACTGAAGCTTTCTTT

V gene: TRBV6-6
J gene: TRBJ1-4
D gene: TRBD1
clone size: few
CDR3 protein: CASSYFGQGNEKLFF
CDR3 DNA: TGTGCCAGCAGTTACTTCGGACAGGGGAATGAAAAACTGTTTTTT

V gene: TRBV6-5
J gene: TRBJ1-2
D gene: TRBD1
clone size: .
CDR3 protein: CASSQPSRGGNGYTF
CDR3 DNA: TGTGCCAGCAGTCAGCCCTCAAGAGGGGGCAATGGCTACACCTTC

V gene: TRBV7-2
J gene: TRBJ2-1
D gene: TRBD2
clone size: .
CDR3 protein: CASSLVRGDEQFF
CDR3 DNA: TGTGCCAGCAGCTTAGTCCGGGGGGATGAGCAGTTCTTC

V gene: TRBV19
J gene: TRBJ1-1
D gene: TRBD1
clone size: .
CDR3 protein: CASSIHFGTGMFEAFF
CDR3 DNA: TGTGCCAGTAGTATCCATTTCGGGACAGGGATGTTTGAAGCTTTCTTT

V gene: TRBV2
J gene: TRBJ2-4
D gene: TRBD1
clone size: .
CDR3 protein: CASRPGQGLLAKNIQYF
CDR3 DNA: TGTGCCAGCAGACCGGGACAGGGACTTTTAGCCAAAAACATTCAGTACTTC

V gene: TRBV6-4
J gene: TRBJ2-1
D gene: .
clone size: .
CDR3 protein: CASSDPRGGEQFF
CDR3 DNA: TGTGCCAGCAGTGATCCTAGGGGTGGAGAGCAGTTCTTC

V gene: TRBV9
J gene: TRBJ2-7
D gene: TRBD2
clone size: .
CDR3 protein: CASRDRGGSIYEQYF
CDR3 DNA: TGTGCCAGCAGGGACCGGGGCGGGAGTATTTACGAGCAGTACTTC

V gene: TRBV7-2
J gene: TRBJ2-5
D gene: .
clone size: .
CDR3 protein: CASSLAEGYMTQYF
CDR3 DNA: TGTGCCAGCAGCTTAGCCGAAGGATACATGACCCAGTACTTC

V gene: TRBV2
J gene: TRBJ1-6
D gene: .
clone size: .
CDR3 protein: CASSDEGSLNSPLHF
CDR3 DNA: TGTGCCAGCAGTGACGAGGGCAGCTTGAATTCACCCCTCCACTTT

V gene: TRBV23-1
J gene: TRBJ2-7
D gene: .
clone size: .
CDR3 protein: CASSQSPGSHEQYF
CDR3 DNA: TGCGCCAGCAGTCAATCCCCAGGGTCCCACGAGCAGTACTTC

V gene: TRBV7-2
J gene: TRBJ2-6
D gene: .
clone size: .
CDR3 protein: CASSPRSTGTGANVLTF
CDR3 DNA: TGTGCCAGCAGCCCACGCTCCACAGGGACTGGGGCCAACGTCCTGACTTTC

V gene: TRBV5-4
J gene: TRBJ1-2
D gene: TRBD1
clone size: few
CDR3 protein: CASSLVEFRGEGYTF
CDR3 DNA: TGTGCCAGCAGCTTGGTGGAGTTCAGGGGGGAAGGCTACACCTTC

V gene: TRBV28
J gene: TRBJ1-2
D gene: .
clone size: once
CDR3 protein: CASFNGRVRHGYTF
CDR3 DNA: TGTGCCAGCTTTAACGGGAGGGTTCGCCATGGCTACACCTTC

V gene: TRBV30
J gene: TRBJ2-1
D gene: .
clone size: .
CDR3 protein: CAWSVGLAGNEQFF
CDR3 DNA: TGTGCCTGGAGTGTGGGGCTCGCAGGGAACGAGCAGTTCTTC

V gene: TRBV7-9
J gene: TRBJ2-2
D gene: .
clone size: .
CDR3 protein: CASSPQGYTGELFF
CDR3 DNA: TGTGCCAGCAGCCCACAGGGATACACCGGGGAGCTGTTTTTT

V gene: TRBV28
J gene: TRBJ1-4
D gene: .
clone size: .
CDR3 protein: CASNRPGGEKLFF
CDR3 DNA: TGTGCCAGCAACCGACCGGGGGGCGAAAAACTGTTTTTT

V gene: TRBV7-9
J gene: TRBJ2-2
D gene: .
clone size: .
CDR3 protein: CASSPGLEKTGELFF
CDR3 DNA: TGTGCCAGCAGCCCCGGTCTGGAAAAAACCGGGGAGCTGTTTTTT

V gene: TRBV30
J gene: TRBJ1-2
D gene: .
clone size: .
CDR3 protein: CAWAPGLYGYTF
CDR3 DNA: TGTGCCTGGGCACCGGGCCTCTATGGCTACACCTTC

V gene: TRBV4-2
J gene: TRBJ2-7
D gene: TRBD2
clone size: .
CDR3 protein: CASSYASGSYGEQYF
CDR3 DNA: TGTGCCAGCAGCTACGCTAGCGGGTCCTATGGCGAGCAGTACTTC

V gene: TRBV6-5
J gene: TRBJ2-3
D gene: .
clone size: many
CDR3 protein: CASRRDPRDTQYF
CDR3 DNA: TGTGCCAGCAGACGGGACCCCCGGGATACGCAGTATTTT

V gene: TRBV28
J gene: TRBJ1-2
D gene: .
clone size: few
CDR3 protein: CASRRTGSRIGGYTF
CDR3 DNA: TGTGCCAGCAGACGTACGGGGTCGAGGATTGGTGGCTACACCTTC

V gene: TRBV19
J gene: TRBJ1-5
D gene: .
clone size: .
CDR3 protein: CASSMLNQPQHF
CDR3 DNA: TGTGCCAGTAGTATGTTAAATCAGCCCCAGCATTTT

V gene: TRBV7-2
J gene: TRBJ1-3
D gene: TRBD1
clone size: .
CDR3 protein: CASSPGTGKGGNTIYF
CDR3 DNA: TGTGCCAGCAGCCCCGGGACAGGGAAAGGTGGAAACACCATATATTTT

V gene: TRBV4-3
J gene: TRBJ1-1
D gene: .
clone size: .
CDR3 protein: CASTWGVNTEAFF
CDR3 DNA: TGCGCCAGCACTTGGGGGGTAAACACTGAAGCTTTCTTT

V gene: TRBV7-2
J gene: TRBJ2-1
D gene: .
clone size: few
CDR3 protein: CASSLDGNGGEQFF
CDR3 DNA: TGTGCCAGCAGCTTAGACGGCAATGGGGGTGAGCAGTTCTTC

V gene: TRBV2
J gene: TRBJ2-5
D gene: .
clone size: .
CDR3 protein: CASSERQGRGETQYF
CDR3 DNA: TGTGCCAGCAGTGAACGACAGGGGAGGGGAGAGACCCAGTACTTC

V gene: TRBV7-2
J gene: TRBJ1-1
D gene: .
clone size: .
CDR3 protein: CASSFQGWSGTEAFF
CDR3 DNA: TGTGCCAGCAGCTTTCAAGGGTGGTCTGGAACTGAAGCTTTCTTT

V gene: TRBV28
J gene: TRBJ1-3
D gene: .
clone size: once
CDR3 protein: CASSLPGARGNTIYF
CDR3 DNA: TGTGCCAGCAGTTTACCGGGGGCGCGGGGAAACACCATATATTTT

V gene: TRBV7-2
J gene: TRBJ2-7
D gene: TRBD2
clone size: .
CDR3 protein: CASSSRPGLALHEQYF
CDR3 DNA: TGTGCCAGCAGCTCGAGACCGGGACTAGCGCTCCACGAGCAGTACTTC

V gene: TRBV27
J gene: TRBJ2-5
D gene: TRBD2
clone size: few
CDR3 protein: CASSSRLAGGRETQYF
CDR3 DNA: TGTGCCAGCAGTTCGAGACTAGCGGGAGGACGGGAGACCCAGTACTTC

V gene: TRBV9
J gene: TRBJ2-5
D gene: .
clone size: .
CDR3 protein: CASSVAPLQETQYF
CDR3 DNA: TGTGCCAGCAGCGTAGCCCCTTTACAAGAGACCCAGTACTTC